What follows are 32 T cell receptor beta chains derived from one specimen sequenced in a study of cytomegalovirus exposure and HLA in healthy donors. Primers included in the PCR were 60 Vbeta and 13 Jbeta primers. TCRdb's table, derived via immunoSEQ multiplex PCR, lists solely in-frame clones and lacks some. In all, the sample yields roughly 120,000 clones. The source material was PBMCs. The source is a man aged 30 to 39 in good health and CMV-seronegative.

The V gene is TRBV27, the J gene TRBJ2-7; D might be TRBD2 (5 bases). Germline V CDR1 and CDR2: MNHEY, SMNVEV (reference sequence). V lost 3 bases and J lost 2, with 11 bases in between. The CDR3 has 14 amino acids. As DNA, the CDR3 is TGTGCCAGCAGTTTGCGGGCGGCAGCCTACGAGCAGTACTTC. The encoded protein is CASSLRAAAYEQYF.

This sequence joins TRBV28 and TRBJ2-7; possible D gene TRBD1, 5 bases. Germline CDR1 and CDR2: MDHEN and SYDVKM. The ends were cut back, 6 bases at V and 1 base at J, with 19 bases in the middle. The CDR3 has 16 residues. In DNA, the CDR3 is TGTGCCAGCAGCTACTTTGATTTCGACAGTTCCTACGAGCAGTACTTC. This sequence encodes CASSYFDFDSSYEQYF.

V and J are TRBV30 and TRBJ2-3; 8 nucleotides match TRBD2. V trimming: 0 bases; J trimming: 0 bases; junction bases outside the gene matches: 2. The CDR3 spans 15 residues. CDR1 and CDR2 from the germline V gene are GTSNPN and SVGIG (reference sequence). The CDR3 DNA reads TGTGCCTGGAGTGTGACTAGCGCTAGCACAGATACGCAGTATTTT. Translating it yields CAWSVTSASTDTQYF. Full variable domain (rest looked up from reference TRBV30 and TRBJ2-3): SQTIHQWPATLVQPVGSPLSLECTVEGTSNPNLYWYRQAAGRGLQLLFYSVGIGQISSEVPQNLSASRPQDRQFILSSKKLLLSDSGFYLCAWSVTSASTDTQYFGPGTRLTVL.

The chain recombines TRBV5-1 with TRBJ2-2; possible D gene TRBD2, 6 bases. The CDR3 is 16 amino acids. In germline, CDR1 is SGHRS, CDR2 YFSETQ. The V end lost 2 bases, the J end lost 4 bases, and 15 bases lay between the germline ends. The CDR3 protein is CASSLIPGGTTGELFF. The CDR3 DNA sequence: TGCGCCAGCAGCTTAATCCCCGGAGGGACCACCGGGGAGCTGTTTTTT.

The chain has TRBV10-1 and TRBJ2-1; 8 bases agree with TRBD2. This CDR3 has 12 amino acids. The trim removed 4 bases at V and 12 bases at J, leaving 5 bases unmatched. Germline V gene lookup returns CDR1 WNHNN and CDR2 SYGVQD (reference sequence). CDR3 in amino acids: CASSAAGGRQFF. In DNA form, the CDR3 reads TGCGCCAGCAGTGCGGCGGGAGGCAGGCAGTTCTTC.

The V and J genes are TRBV27 and TRBJ1-1; tentatively, D is TRBD1 (5 bases). Trimming removed 2 bases at V and 2 bases at J, with 6 bases between. The CDR3 has 13 residues. Germline lookup yields CDR1 MNHEY and CDR2 SMNVEV (reference sequence). DNA for the CDR3: TGTGCCAGCAGTTTAAGGGGAAACACTGAAGCTTTCTTT. As protein: CASSLRGNTEAFF.

The chain is built from TRBV5-4 and TRBJ1-1; 9 bases line up with TRBD1. Trimming removed 6 bases from V and 5 bases from J; junction bases left unmatched: 14. Germline V gene data show CDR1 as SGHNT and CDR2 as YYREEE (reference sequence). This CDR3 region has 16 residues. The CDR3, as DNA: TGTGCCAGCAAATTACGCCCGGGACAGGGAGGAACTGAAGCTTTCTTT. It yields the protein CASKLRPGQGGTEAFF.

The gene calls are TRBV7-3 and TRBJ2-3; 16 positions match TRBD2. This CDR3 comprises 18 residues. V dropped 5 bases and J dropped 2; count of bases not matched to a gene: 7. The germline gives CDR1 SGHTA, CDR2 FQGTGA. The CDR3 DNA follows: TGTGCCAGCAGCCTGGGACTAGCGGGAGGGCCCGACACAGATACGCAGTATTTT. Translation gives CASSLGLAGGPDTDTQYF.

The chain is built from TRBV6-6 and TRBJ2-3; TRBD2 agrees at 9 bases. The CDR3 spans 16 residues. Germline loops: CDR1 MNHNY, CDR2 SVGAGI (reference sequence). The V segment lost 7 bases and the J segment 3 bases; nucleotides outside the gene matches: 11. The CDR3 DNA reads TGTGCCAGCACCCCTTACAGGACTAGCGTAACAGATACGCAGTATTTT. This translates into CASTPYRTSVTDTQYF.

This rearrangement joins TRBV7-2 to TRBJ2-5, with D hard to call. V lost 8 bases and J lost 3, with 10 bases in between. The germline V gene encodes CDR1 SGHTA and CDR2 FQGNSA. The CDR3 runs 12 residues. Written as DNA, the CDR3 is TGTGCCAGCTCGGAGTCTGAAGAGACCCAGTACTTC. Protein product: CASSESEETQYF.

The chain employs TRBV9 and TRBJ2-2; 9 bases fit TRBD2. Germline V gene lookup returns CDR1 SGDLS and CDR2 YYNGEE. The CDR3 spans 17 residues. The V gene end was trimmed by 6 bases and the J gene end by 7 bases; junction bases not matched to a gene: 16. Here the CDR3 DNA reads TGTGCCAGCATAATGGGCGGGAGGGCCGCGTTTGGCGGGGAGCTGTTTTTT. Amino acid sequence: CASIMGGRAAFGGELFF.

The chain recombines TRBV5-1 with TRBJ2-7; 8 bases are shared with TRBD1. With V trimmed by 4 bases and J by 0 bases, 6 bases remained unmatched. The length of the CDR3 is 15 residues. In germline, CDR1 is SGHRS, CDR2 YFSETQ. CDR3 in amino acids: CASSSGQGTSYEQYF. The CDR3 DNA follows: TGCGCCAGCAGCAGTGGACAGGGCACCTCCTACGAGCAGTACTTC.

V gene TRBV11-2 combines with J gene TRBJ1-1; D is perhaps TRBD1 (5 bases). The CDR3 covers 16 residues. Between the trimmed V and J ends, which lost 2 bases and 3 bases, there was a span of 16 bases. Germline values: CDR1 SGHAT, CDR2 FQNNGV. The CDR3 DNA sequence: TGTGCCAGCAGCTTACAGGGAAATGGGCCACACACTGAAGCTTTCTTT. Amino acids: CASSLQGNGPHTEAFF.

The V and J genes are TRBV5-6 and TRBJ2-7, with no clear D. V gave up 0 bases and J gave up 2 bases, with 9 bases separating them. The germline CDR1 and CDR2 sequences are SGHDT and YYEEEE. This CDR3 is built from 14 residues. CDR3: CASSLAARTYEQYF. In DNA, the CDR3 is TGTGCCAGCAGCTTGGCCGCCAGAACCTACGAGCAGTACTTC.

V and J are TRBV11-2 and TRBJ2-7; 13 nucleotides align to TRBD2. In germline, CDR1 is SGHAT, CDR2 FQNNGV. V dropped 5 bases and J dropped 2; count of bases not matched to a gene: 6. CDR3 size: 16 residues. CDR3 sequence: CASSPWTSGSTYEQYF. In DNA, the CDR3 is TGTGCCAGCAGCCCCTGGACTAGCGGGAGTACCTACGAGCAGTACTTC.

The gene calls are TRBV19 and TRBJ1-5; D unresolved. The CDR3 spans 16 residues. With 8 bases removed from V and 1 base from J, the gap between germline ends came to 18 bases. From germline, CDR1 is LNHDA and CDR2 SQIVND (reference sequence). The DNA of the CDR3 is TGTGCCAGTCTCTGGTCGGGTTCGCGGAGCAATCAGCCCCAGCATTTT. This sequence encodes CASLWSGSRSNQPQHF.

V is TRBV2 and J is TRBJ1-1, with 8 bases lining up with TRBD1. V trimming: 7 bases; J trimming: 3 bases; junction bases outside the gene matches: 4. This CDR3 comprises 13 residues. Per germline, CDR1 SNHLY and CDR2 FYNNEI. The CDR3 bases are TGTGCCAGCATGCCGGGACAGGACACTGAAGCTTTCTTT. Protein product: CASMPGQDTEAFF.

V gene TRBV7-9 combines with J gene TRBJ1-2; 9 bases fit TRBD1. This CDR3 is 15 amino acids long. CDR1 is SEHNR, CDR2 FQNEAQ, per germline (reference sequence). J was trimmed by 7 bases and V by 6 bases; bases with no gene match: 12. CDR3 amino acids: CASRPELTGGSGYTF. The CDR3 DNA reads TGTGCCAGCAGGCCTGAATTAACAGGGGGCTCTGGCTACACCTTC.

The rearrangement joins TRBV7-9 to TRBJ2-7; D call uncertain. The CDR3 extends over 13 amino acids. Germline V lookup: CDR1 SEHNR, CDR2 FQNEAQ (reference sequence). Trimming took off 3 bases at V and 2 bases at J, with 8 bases between the two ends. CDR3 in DNA: TGTGCCAGCAGCTTTGGCACCACCTACGAGCAGTACTTC. Protein: CASSFGTTYEQYF.

On this clone: This same CDR3 is encoded by further DNA sequences in the sample. The chain recombines TRBV28 with TRBJ2-7; 8 nucleotides match TRBD1. Per germline, CDR1 MDHEN and CDR2 SYDVKM. J lost 3 bases, V lost 5 bases, and 6 bases had no gene match. CDR3 length: 14 amino acids. The CDR3 loop is CASSPRTGLYEQYF. The DNA of the CDR3 is TGTGCCAGCAGTCCCCGGACAGGGCTCTACGAGCAGTACTTC.

J is TRBJ2-1 and V is TRBV7-6, with TRBD2 identical over 8 bases. Per the germline V gene, CDR1 is SGHVS and CDR2 is FNYEAQ. The CDR3 has 16 residues. V dropped 1 base and J dropped 2; count of bases not matched to a gene: 4. CDR3 bases: TGTGCCAGCAGCTTAGATAGCGGGGCAACCTACAATGAGCAGTTCTTC. It yields the protein CASSLDSGATYNEQFF.

V gene TRBV27 combines with J gene TRBJ2-7; weak D call: TRBD2 (5 bases). CDR3 length equals 15 residues. V lost 3 bases to trimming and J lost 3 bases, with 15 bases between them. Germline V CDR1 and CDR2: MNHEY, SMNVEV (reference sequence). CDR3 region: CASSFGVTGYYEQYF. The CDR3 DNA sequence: TGTGCCAGCAGTTTTGGGGTAACGGGATACTACGAGCAGTACTTC.

The CDR3 protein is CASSQTSGPTDTQYF. DNA of the CDR3: TGTGCCAGCAGTCAGACTAGCGGCCCCACAGATACGCAGTATTTT. The chain employs TRBV28 and TRBJ2-3; 9 positions match TRBD2. Losses at the gene ends were 5 bases for V and 2 bases for J; bases not matched to a gene: 5. The V gene's germline CDR1 is MDHEN and CDR2 SYDVKM. This CDR3 comprises 15 residues.

The chain carries TRBV6-6 and TRBJ1-1; no reliable D call. Germline V lookup: CDR1 MNHNY, CDR2 SVGAGI (reference sequence). Trimming cost V 6 bases and J 4 bases, with 21 bases left between them. The length of the CDR3 is 16 residues. The CDR3 is CASSRPSAGASTEAFF. Here the CDR3 DNA reads TGTGCCAGCAGCCGACCGTCCGCGGGCGCGAGCACTGAAGCTTTCTTT.

The chain joins TRBV7-2 to TRBJ2-5, with 15 bases that match TRBD2. CDR1 SGHTA and CDR2 FQGNSA come from the germline V gene. This CDR3 has 16 residues. J was trimmed by 6 bases and V by 4 bases; bases with no gene match: 6. In nucleotides, the CDR3 is TGTGCCAGCAGCTCGACCGGGACTAGCGGGAGGCAGACCCAGTACTTC. It is translated as CASSSTGTSGRQTQYF. Filled out from reference TRBV7-2 and TRBJ2-5, the complete variable domain reads GAGVSQSPSNKVTEKGKDVELRCDPISGHTALYWYRQSLGQGLEFLIYFQGNSAPDKSGLPSDRFSAERTGGSVSTLTIQRTQQEDSAVYLCASSSTGTSGRQTQYFGPGTRLLVL.

This sequence joins TRBV5-6 and TRBJ2-7, with 7 bases that match TRBD1. Per the germline V gene, CDR1 is SGHDT and CDR2 is YYEEEE. Trimming took 2 bases from V and 3 from J; bases not matched to a gene: 5. The CDR3 runs 14 residues. The CDR3 sequence: CASSLQGRSYEQYF. CDR3 DNA sequence: TGTGCCAGCAGCTTACAGGGGCGTAGCTACGAGCAGTACTTC. Full variable domain (rest looked up from reference TRBV5-6 and TRBJ2-7): DAGVTQSPTHLIKTRGQQVTLRCSPKSGHDTVSWYQQALGQGPQFIFQYYEEEERQRGNFPDRFSGHQFPNYSSELNVNALLLGDSALYLCASSLQGRSYEQYFGPGTRLTVT.

The chain uses TRBV11-2 and TRBJ2-5; 8 positions agree with TRBD2. V was clipped by 5 bases and J by 4 bases; unmatched bases: 12. The CDR3 runs to 16 residues. The V gene's germline CDR1 is SGHAT and CDR2 FQNNGV. DNA for the CDR3: TGTGCCAGCAGCCCGGGGGGGGTAGCGGGGACAGAGACCCAGTACTTC. Protein sequence: CASSPGGVAGTETQYF.

Written as DNA, the CDR3 is TGTGCCAGCAGCTTGGGGAGGGCGGGAGCAGGTTCCTACGAGCAGTACTTC. It specifies CASSLGRAGAGSYEQYF. The rearrangement links TRBV5-4 to TRBJ2-7; 7 positions agree with TRBD2. V shed 0 bases, J shed 1 base, and the junction held 10 bases outside the gene matches. The CDR3 is made up of 17 amino acids. The germline V gene has CDR1 SGHNT and CDR2 YYREEE (reference sequence).

The chain couples TRBV2 to TRBJ1-6, with D possibly TRBD1 on 6 matching bases. Germline V lookup: CDR1 SNHLY, CDR2 FYNNEI. This CDR3 is built from 14 residues. V was pared by 10 bases and J by 7 bases, with 17 bases between. The CDR3 coding sequence is TGTGCCATCCTGGGGGCTACTCGAAATTCACCCCTCCACTTT. This gives the protein CAILGATRNSPLHF.

V and J are TRBV7-9 and TRBJ2-7, with 11 bases that match TRBD2. J gave up 2 bases and V 3 bases, and 3 bases lay outside the gene matches. CDR1 and CDR2 from the germline V gene are SEHNR and FQNEAQ (reference sequence). The CDR3 is made up of 15 amino acids. CDR3 protein: CASSFTSGSPYEQYF. CDR3 bases: TGTGCCAGCAGCTTCACTAGCGGGAGTCCCTACGAGCAGTACTTC.

V is TRBV18 and J is TRBJ2-5, with unresolved D. This CDR3 spans 13 amino acids. V was pared by 4 bases and J by 2 bases, with 8 bases between. CDR1 and CDR2 (germline): KGHSH, LQKENI. The CDR3 sequence: CASSRGVQETQYF. In nucleotides, the CDR3 is TGTGCCAGCTCACGCGGAGTACAAGAGACCCAGTACTTC.

The chain couples TRBV5-1 to TRBJ2-1; D unclear. The CDR3 runs 11 residues. Germline loops: CDR1 SGHRS, CDR2 YFSETQ. The V and J ends lost 0 bases and 8 bases respectively, with 3 bases between them. Here the CDR3 DNA reads TGCGCCAGCAGCTTGGACTATGAGCAGTTCTTC. Its protein product is CASSLDYEQFF.